Sequencing of this TCR beta chain was carried out in a study of T cell responses to AZD1222 COVID-19 vaccine (dated by TCRdb to the early 2020s). For the study in its entirety: AZD1222 recipients given second doses at about 4 weeks or at about 12 weeks were pooled, since spike-specific TCR depth and breadth were not found to differ between the two schedules. TCR sequencing was performed for 230 to 250 trial participants, of whom roughly 200 were given two doses of AZD1222 and around 25 were given two doses of MenACWY control vaccine. Enrollment into the trials was organized by age into subgroups of 18-55, 56-69 and 70-plus years, and those subgroups contained about 150, 27 and 61 TCR-sequenced participants, respectively.

CDR1 and CDR2, per the germline V gene, are MNHEY and SVGAGI. Trimming removed 2 bases from V and 1 base from J, leaving 11 bases between the germline ends. The CDR3 contains 15 residues, cysteine and phenylalanine counted. This entry keeps only the CDR3 DNA: 45 bases, framed from base 1. Sample time point, as interpreted from the label and publication: baseline before first vaccination. Samples from vaccinated people were obtained from the UK trials COV001 and COV002, which included a single-blind randomized controlled phase 2/3 trial of AZD1222 (ChAdOx1 nCoV-19) in healthy adults. Trial participant PBMC samples were collected at day 0 and day 28 after the second dose for TCRbeta chain sequencing. The CDR3 regions of human TCRbeta chains were subjected to immunosequencing. Turning to the authors' computational methods: Repertoire TCRs were checked for matches against a reference library of SARS-CoV-2-specific TCRs that had been generated using the MIRA antigen-specificity platform. Breadth was defined as the fraction of unique TCRs that were SARS-CoV-2-associated. Depth was defined as the fraction of total T cells that were SARS-CoV-2-associated. Using the MIRA data, every spike-specific TCR was mapped to the spike region that the TCR reacted to and assigned to either a CD4 or a CD8 class. Log10-transformed breadth and depth values were compared by one-way ANOVA with Sidak's multiple comparisons tests. TCRdb took over this immuneACCESS table, retaining in-frame rearrangements with V and J assigned. Such tables are incomplete; in checked studies, under half of the missing clones stem from an unresolved V gene, and the remainder is unexplained. The V and J calls and clone size were taken over from that table, and D and trimming were inferred from the DNA. The sample table records tens of thousands of clones; 92% of these occur just once. Of the sample, roughly 5.2% falls within the top ten clones.

Note on this clone: The target of this receptor is not known. Per-base quality was not reported, and no clone a single base away is much larger than it.

The paper as a whole reports these results and caveats: The vaccine-associated CD4 TCRs covered the entire spike protein, and the dominant responses fell in regions 160-218 and 743-854. Participants were mostly white British and included more females than males, and it was suggested by the authors that clonal diversity may have been underestimated. No day 14 peak-response samples were available, so repertoires were characterized only after the peak T cell response. Epitopes outside the regions mutated in the B.1.351 and B.1.1.7 variants were reportedly recognized by nearly half of the unique spike-specific TCRs. In the small 56-69-year group, the increase in depth fell short of significance, most likely because of low power. Only a handful of AZD1222 recipients were SARS-CoV-2 seropositive at baseline, limiting conclusions about previously exposed vaccinees. A significant rise in spike-specific TCR breadth and depth was observed after two AZD1222 doses relative to day 0 and relative to MenACWY recipients.

The chain is encoded by TRBV6-5 joined to TRBJ1-2, with no D gene named confidently. Sequenced here: peripheral blood, sampled on day 0 of AZD1222 vaccination. The sequence came from an adult in good health. The DNA is TGTGCCAGCAGTTACGGTAGTTCAAGTAACTATGGCTACACCTTC. Translated, it reads CASSYGSSSNYGYTF.